This T cell receptor (beta chain) comes out of a study of shared clonotypes between healthy human individuals. The naive CD8 subset, CD45RO-negative cells positively selected for CCR7, excluded terminally differentiated effector memory CD45RA+ cells. Here immunoSEQ multiplex PCR was the method, and the copy in TCRdb shows in-frame clones only, minus some. The data show roughly 890,000 clones, with roughly 92% seen just once and 24% held by the top ten. Findings and limits, study-wide: The generation probabilities recorded for non-shared clonotypes fell below those of clonotypes shared by all four donors.

CDR1 SGHVS and CDR2 FQNEAQ come from the germline V gene. J was trimmed by 1 base and V by 2 bases; bases with no gene match: 4. This CDR3 is built from 17 residues. Turning to this clone: Antigen specificity is unknown.

Sequenced sample: naive CD8+ T cells sorted from blood. The clonotype originates from a man aged 25-40 years in good health. This chain connects TRBV7-8 to TRBJ2-3, with 12 bases matching TRBD2. DNA for the CDR3: TGTGCCAGCAGCTTAAGACTAGCGGGAGTTGGCACAGATACGCAGTATTTT. Translating it yields CASSLRLAGVGTDTQYF.